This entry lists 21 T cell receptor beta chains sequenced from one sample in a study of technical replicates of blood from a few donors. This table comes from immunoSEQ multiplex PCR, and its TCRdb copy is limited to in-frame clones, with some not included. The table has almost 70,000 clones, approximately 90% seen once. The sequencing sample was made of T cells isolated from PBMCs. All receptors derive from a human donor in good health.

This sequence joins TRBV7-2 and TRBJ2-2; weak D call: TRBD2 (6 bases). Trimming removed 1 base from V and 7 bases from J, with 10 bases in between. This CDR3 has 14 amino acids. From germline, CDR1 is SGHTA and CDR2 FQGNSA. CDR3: CASSLGLANGELFF. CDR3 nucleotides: TGTGCCAGCAGCTTAGGGCTAGCGAACGGGGAGCTGTTTTTT.

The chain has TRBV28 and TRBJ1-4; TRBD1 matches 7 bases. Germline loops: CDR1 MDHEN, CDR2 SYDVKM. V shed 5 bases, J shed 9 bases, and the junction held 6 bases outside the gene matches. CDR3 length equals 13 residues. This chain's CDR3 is CASSATGRKKLFF. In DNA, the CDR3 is TGTGCCAGCAGTGCGACAGGGAGGAAAAAACTGTTTTTT. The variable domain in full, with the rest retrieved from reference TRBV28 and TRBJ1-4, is DVKVTQSSRYLVKRTGEKVFLECVQDMDHENMFWYRQDPGLGLRLIYFSYDVKMKEKGDIPEGYSVSREKKERFSLILESASTNQTSMYLCASSATGRKKLFFGSGTQLSVL.

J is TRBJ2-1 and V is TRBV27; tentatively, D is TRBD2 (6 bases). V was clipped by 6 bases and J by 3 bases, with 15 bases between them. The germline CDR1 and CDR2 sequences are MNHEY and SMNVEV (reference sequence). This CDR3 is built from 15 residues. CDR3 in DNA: TGTGCCAGCAGCCAGGGACTGCCTAGCTACAATGAGCAGTTCTTC. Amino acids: CASSQGLPSYNEQFF.

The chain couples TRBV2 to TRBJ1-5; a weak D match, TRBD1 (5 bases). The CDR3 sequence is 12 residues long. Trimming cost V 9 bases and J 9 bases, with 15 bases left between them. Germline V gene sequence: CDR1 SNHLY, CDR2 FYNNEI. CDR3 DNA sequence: TGTGCCAGTGACAGCCGAACAGGGCCCCAGCATTTT. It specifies CASDSRTGPQHF. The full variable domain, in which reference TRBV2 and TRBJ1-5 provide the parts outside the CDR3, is EPEVTQTPSHQVTQMGQEVILRCVPISNHLYFYWYRQILGQKVEFLVSFYNNEISEKSEIFDDQFSVERPDGSNFTLKIRSTKLEDSAMYFCASDSRTGPQHFGDGTRLSIL.

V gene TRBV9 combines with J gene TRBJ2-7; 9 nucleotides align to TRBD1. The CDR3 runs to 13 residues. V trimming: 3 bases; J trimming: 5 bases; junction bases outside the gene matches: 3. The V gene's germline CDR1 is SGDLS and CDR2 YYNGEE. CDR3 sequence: CASSATGGHEQYF. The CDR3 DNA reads TGTGCCAGCAGCGCCACAGGGGGCCACGAGCAGTACTTC.

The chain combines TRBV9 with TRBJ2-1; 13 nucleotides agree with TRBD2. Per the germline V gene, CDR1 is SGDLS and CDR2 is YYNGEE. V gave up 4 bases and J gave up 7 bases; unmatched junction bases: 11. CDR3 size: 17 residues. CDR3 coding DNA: TGTGCCAGCAGCCTTTTTGGACTAGCGGGAGTATTTAATGAGCAGTTCTTC. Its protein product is CASSLFGLAGVFNEQFF.

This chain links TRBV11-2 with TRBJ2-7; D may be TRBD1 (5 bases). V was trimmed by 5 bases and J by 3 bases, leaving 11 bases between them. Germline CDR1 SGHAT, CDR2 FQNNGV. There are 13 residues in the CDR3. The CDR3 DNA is TGTGCCAGCAGCAAGACAGCTGACTACGAGCAGTACTTC. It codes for CASSKTADYEQYF.

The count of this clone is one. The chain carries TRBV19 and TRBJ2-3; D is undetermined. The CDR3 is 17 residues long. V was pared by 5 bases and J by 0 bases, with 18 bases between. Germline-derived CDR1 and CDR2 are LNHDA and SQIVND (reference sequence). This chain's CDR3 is CASSVTLSSMSTDTQYF. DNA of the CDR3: TGTGCCAGTAGTGTGACTCTCTCCTCGATGAGCACAGATACGCAGTATTTT.

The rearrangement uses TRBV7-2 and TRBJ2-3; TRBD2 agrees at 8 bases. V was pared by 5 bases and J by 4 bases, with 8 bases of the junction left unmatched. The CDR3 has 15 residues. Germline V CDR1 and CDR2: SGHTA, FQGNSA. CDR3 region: CASSPWAGGPDTQYF. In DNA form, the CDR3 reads TGTGCCAGCAGCCCGTGGGCGGGAGGTCCAGATACGCAGTATTTT.

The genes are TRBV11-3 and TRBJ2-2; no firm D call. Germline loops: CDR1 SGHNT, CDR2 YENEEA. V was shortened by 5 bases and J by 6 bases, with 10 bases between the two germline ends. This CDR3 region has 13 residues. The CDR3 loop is CASSPVLSGELFF. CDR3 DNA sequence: TGTGCCAGCAGCCCCGTTCTCTCCGGGGAGCTGTTTTTT.

CDR3 DNA: TGTGCCAGCAGCTTAGTAGCGGGAATGGGGCCTGAGCAGTTCTTC. It encodes CASSLVAGMGPEQFF. The chain combines TRBV11-2 with TRBJ2-1, with TRBD2 identical over 8 bases. The CDR3 spans 15 residues. With 1 base clipped from V and 9 bases from J, the junction kept 8 bases outside the gene matches. CDR1 and CDR2 (germline): SGHAT, FQNNGV.

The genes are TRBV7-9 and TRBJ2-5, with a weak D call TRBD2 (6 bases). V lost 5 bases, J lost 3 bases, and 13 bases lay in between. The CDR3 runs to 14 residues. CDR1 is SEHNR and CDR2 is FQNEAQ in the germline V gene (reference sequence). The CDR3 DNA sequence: TGTGCCAGCAGCCCGGGACTCCGAGAAGAGACCCAGTACTTC. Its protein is CASSPGLREETQYF.

The CDR3 protein is CASSYGAGSYQETQYF. The CDR3 DNA follows: TGTGCCAGCAGTTACGGGGCCGGGTCATACCAAGAGACCCAGTACTTC. V gene TRBV6-6 combines with J gene TRBJ2-5, with a possible D match to TRBD1 (5 bases). Trimming pared 2 bases from V and 0 bases from J, leaving 13 bases between. CDR1 and CDR2 (germline): MNHNY, SVGAGI (reference sequence). The CDR3 spans 16 residues.

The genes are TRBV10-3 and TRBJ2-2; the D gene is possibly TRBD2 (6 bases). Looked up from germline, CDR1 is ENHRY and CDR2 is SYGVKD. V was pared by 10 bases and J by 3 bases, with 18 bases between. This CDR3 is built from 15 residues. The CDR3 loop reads CASWESREDTGELFF. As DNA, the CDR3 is TGTGCCAGCTGGGAGTCCAGGGAGGACACCGGGGAGCTGTTTTTT.

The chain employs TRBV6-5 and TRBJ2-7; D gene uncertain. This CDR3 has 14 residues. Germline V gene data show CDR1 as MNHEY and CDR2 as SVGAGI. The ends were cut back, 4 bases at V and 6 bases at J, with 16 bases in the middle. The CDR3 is CASSSSVPSGEQYF. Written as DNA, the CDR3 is TGTGCCAGCAGTTCATCAGTCCCCTCGGGCGAGCAGTACTTC.

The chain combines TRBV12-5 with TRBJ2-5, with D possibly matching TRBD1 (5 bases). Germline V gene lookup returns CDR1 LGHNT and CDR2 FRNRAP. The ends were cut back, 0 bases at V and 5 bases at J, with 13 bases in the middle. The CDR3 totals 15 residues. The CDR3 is CASGLVGRVMETQYF. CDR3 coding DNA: TGTGCTAGTGGTTTGGTAGGCAGGGTAATGGAGACCCAGTACTTC.

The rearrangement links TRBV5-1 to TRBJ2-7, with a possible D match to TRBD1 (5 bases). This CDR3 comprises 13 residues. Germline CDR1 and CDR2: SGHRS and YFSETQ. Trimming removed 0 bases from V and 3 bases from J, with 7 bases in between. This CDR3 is CASSLATDYEQYF. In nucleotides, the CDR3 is TGCGCCAGCAGCTTGGCGACAGACTACGAGCAGTACTTC.

CDR3 protein: CASSLDGHSTDTQYF. As DNA, the CDR3 is TGCGCCAGCAGCTTGGATGGACATAGCACAGATACGCAGTATTTT. The rearrangement joins TRBV5-1 to TRBJ2-3; D possibly corresponds to TRBD1 (5 bases). V dropped 0 bases and J dropped 0 bases, with 8 bases sitting between them. Germline V gene data show CDR1 as SGHRS and CDR2 as YFSETQ. The CDR3 sequence is 15 residues long.

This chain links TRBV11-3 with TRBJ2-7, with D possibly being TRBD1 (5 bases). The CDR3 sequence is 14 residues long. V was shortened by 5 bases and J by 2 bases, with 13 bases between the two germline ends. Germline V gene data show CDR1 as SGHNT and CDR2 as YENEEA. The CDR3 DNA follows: TGTGCCAGCAGCCCACGCAGGGTGCCCTACGAGCAGTACTTC. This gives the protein CASSPRRVPYEQYF.

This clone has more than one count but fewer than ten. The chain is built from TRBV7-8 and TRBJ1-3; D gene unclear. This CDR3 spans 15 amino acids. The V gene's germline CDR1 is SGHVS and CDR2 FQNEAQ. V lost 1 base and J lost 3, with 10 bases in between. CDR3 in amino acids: CASSLGAWVGNTIYF. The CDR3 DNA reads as TGTGCCAGCAGCTTAGGGGCCTGGGTTGGAAACACCATATATTTT.

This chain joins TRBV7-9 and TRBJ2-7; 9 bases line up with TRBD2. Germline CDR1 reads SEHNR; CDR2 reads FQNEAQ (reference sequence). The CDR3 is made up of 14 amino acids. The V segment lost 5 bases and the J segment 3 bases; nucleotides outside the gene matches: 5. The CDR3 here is CASSPRLADYEQYF. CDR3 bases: TGTGCCAGCAGCCCCCGACTAGCGGACTACGAGCAGTACTTC.